One and the same sample provided the 8 T cell receptor beta chains below, sequenced in a study of shared clonotypes between healthy human individuals. Clones were read by immunoSEQ multiplex PCR, and TCRdb kept only the in-frame ones, dropping some. The sample lists roughly 2 million clones, 85% to 95% occurring once. The naive CD8 fraction comprised CD45RO-negative cells positively selected for CCR7 and excluded terminally differentiated effector memory CD45RA+ cells. The sequencing input was naive CD8+ T cells sorted from blood. Every receptor here comes from a man between 18 and 35 years old in good health.

In regard to this clone: The CDR3 does not close with the conserved phenylalanine or tryptophan, likely indicating a read error. The DNA is omitted, as the CDR3 cannot be located on it reliably, and the CDR3 follows TCRdb's listing. The chain recombines TRBV2 with TRBJ2-3; the D call in the table, TRBD2, was not verified against the DNA. The CDR3 totals 14 residues, both ends included. In germline, CDR1 is SNHLY, CDR2 FYNNEI. The CDR3 loop is CASSELSASSNTTV.

This clone appeared a single time. V and J are TRBV4-3 and TRBJ2-7, with 12 bases matching TRBD2. The junction had 3 bases not matched to a gene; V was cut back by 5 bases and J by 4 bases. The germline V gene encodes CDR1 LGHNA and CDR2 YSLEER. This CDR3 has 14 amino acids. This CDR3 is CASSKGTSGYEQYF. CDR3 bases: TGCGCCAGCAGCAAGGGGACTAGCGGGTACGAGCAGTACTTC.

A few counts support this clone. The identical CDR3 is also encoded by other nucleotide sequences in the sample. This chain links TRBV6-5 with TRBJ2-1, with D hard to call. CDR1 and CDR2 from the germline V gene are MNHEY and SVGAGI. The V gene lost 2 bases and the J gene lost 7 bases, with 9 bases spanning the gap. The CDR3 is made up of 13 amino acids. In nucleotides, the CDR3 is TGTGCCAGCAGTTACGGTCTAGGGAATGAGCAGTTCTTC. This codes for CASSYGLGNEQFF.

The chain couples TRBV5-4 to TRBJ1-3; the D is unclear. Germline V gene data show CDR1 as SGHNT and CDR2 as YYREEE (reference sequence). V shed 6 bases and J shed 0 bases, with 13 bases lying between them. This CDR3 spans 15 amino acids. The CDR3 sequence: CASKDGPSSGNTIYF. CDR3 DNA: TGTGCCAGCAAGGACGGTCCGAGCTCTGGAAACACCATATATTTT.

The V gene is TRBV5-1, the J gene TRBJ2-7; D may correspond to TRBD1 or TRBD2 (5 bases each). V lost 3 bases and J 5 bases, leaving 18 bases between the germline ends. The CDR3 length is 15 residues. In germline, CDR1 is SGHRS, CDR2 YFSETQ. CDR3 sequence: CASSSGTTYGDEQYF. The CDR3 nucleotides read TGCGCCAGCAGCTCCGGGACGACATACGGTGACGAGCAGTACTTC.

This sequence joins TRBV4-3 and TRBJ2-2; D is perhaps TRBD2 (5 bases). There are 18 residues in the CDR3. Per the germline V gene, CDR1 is LGHNA and CDR2 is YSLEER. Trimming removed 2 bases at V and 3 bases at J, with 19 bases between. The CDR3 nucleotides are TGCGCCAGCAGCCAAAGTTTAGCGTTTCCAGGAGACACCGGGGAGCTGTTTTTT. This translates into CASSQSLAFPGDTGELFF.

The V and J genes are TRBV27 and TRBJ2-1; 11 bases match TRBD2. V gave up 7 bases and J gave up 3 bases; unmatched junction bases: 8. Germline V lookup: CDR1 MNHEY, CDR2 SMNVEV (reference sequence). This CDR3 has 16 residues. CDR3 nucleotides: TGTGCCAGCATTGCTAGCGGGGGGACCAGCTACAATGAGCAGTTCTTC. Translating gives CASIASGGTSYNEQFF.

The chain is built from TRBV10-2 and TRBJ2-1, with D possibly matching TRBD2 (5 bases). This CDR3 has 15 amino acids. Trimming cost V 4 bases and J 1 base, with 11 bases left between them. Looked up from germline, CDR1 is WSHSY and CDR2 is SAAADI. CDR3 nucleotides: TGCGCCAGCAGTGCGGAAGGACTTTCCTACAATGAGCAGTTCTTC. Protein product: CASSAEGLSYNEQFF.